The next 8 T cell receptor beta chains were all read from a single sample in a study of T cells in Graves' hyperthyroidism and ophthalmopathy (dated by TCRdb to about 2019). The library was obtained by multiplex PCR. The instrument was an Illumina HiSeq 2000. Amplification of TCR beta CDR3 regions was carried out from RNA transcripts. For the first round of RT-PCR on the TCR CDR3, the HTBI primer set was used together with the Qiagen OneStep RT-PCR kit. The raw public reads went through TCRdb reprocessing: fastp at Q25, MiXCR clone calling, in-frame beta chains kept. Rows are unified per CDR3 protein, each entry keeping the most common DNA and genes. The sample table contains some 500,000 distinct CDR3 sequences; only one count was recorded for around 22% of them. The ten top clones hold about 11% of the sample. Sequenced input: blood. These receptors were collected from a woman younger than 45 with Graves' ophthalmopathy.

This clonotype has ten or more counts. This chain uses TRBV28 with TRBJ1-3, with TRBD1 identical over 9 bases. This CDR3 comprises 17 residues. V shed 5 bases, J shed 2 bases, and the junction held 10 bases outside the gene matches. CDR1 and CDR2 (germline): MDHEN, SYDVKM. CDR3 coding DNA: TGTGCCAGCAGTACACACTCCGGGACAGGGCCTGGAAACACCATATATTTT. This codes for CASSTHSGTGPGNTIYF. The complete variable domain, with remaining parts taken from reference TRBV28 and TRBJ1-3, reads DVKVTQSSRYLVKRTGEKVFLECVQDMDHENMFWYRQDPGLGLRLIYFSYDVKMKEKGDIPEGYSVSREKKERFSLILESASTNQTSMYLCASSTHSGTGPGNTIYFGEGSWLTVV.

Only a few counts were recorded for this clonotype. V and J are TRBV7-8 and TRBJ1-1, with D hard to call. The V and J ends lost 1 base and 10 bases respectively, with 10 bases between them. CDR3 size: 12 residues. Germline CDR1 reads SGHVS; CDR2 reads FQNEAQ. For the CDR3, the DNA is TGTGCCAGCAGCTTAGGCGGCTCGGGAGCTTTCTTT. Translated: CASSLGGSGAFF.

This clonotype was seen ten or more times. DNA of the CDR3: TGCGCCAGCAGCATACAGGGAGCCTCTGGGGCCAACGTCCTGACTTTC. Translation: CASSIQGASGANVLTF. This rearrangement joins TRBV5-1 to TRBJ2-6, with D maybe TRBD1 (6 bases). Germline V gene lookup returns CDR1 SGHRS and CDR2 YFSETQ. The CDR3 has 16 residues. V shed 4 bases and J shed 0 bases, with 11 bases lying between them. Full variable domain (remainder filled in from reference TRBV5-1 and TRBJ2-6): KAGVTQTPRYLIKTRGQQVTLSCSPISGHRSVSWYQQTPGQGLQFLFEYFSETQRNKGNFPGRFSGRQFSNSRSEMNVSTLELGDSALYLCASSIQGASGANVLTFGAGSRLTVL.

This clonotype occurred many times. Since a much larger clone is just one base distant, this may be a read error. The chain has TRBV6-1 and TRBJ2-7, with 7 bases aligning to TRBD1. CDR1 is MNHNS, CDR2 SASEGT, per germline. Trimming took 5 bases from V and 9 from J; bases not matched to a gene: 10. CDR3 length: 13 residues. The CDR3 loop reads CASSPTGLRGQYF. CDR3 bases: TGTGCCAGCAGTCCGACAGGGCTTCGCGGGCAGTACTTC.

This clonotype occurred many times. The V call is TRBV6-1, the J call TRBJ1-2; D uncertain. Per germline, CDR1 MNHNS and CDR2 SASEGT. The CDR3 runs to 12 residues. The V end was cut by 7 bases, the J end by 3 bases, with 9 bases between. CDR3 bases: TGTGCCAGCATGGACGGATACTATGGCTACACCTTC. Protein product: CASMDGYYGYTF.

This clonotype has a handful of counts. This sequence joins TRBV6-1 and TRBJ1-1; no clear D. This CDR3 has 14 amino acids. Deletions cut 6 bases from V and 4 bases from J, with 15 bases between. The germline CDR1 and CDR2 sequences are MNHNS and SASEGT. CDR3 sequence reads: CASSRAAMGTEAFF. In DNA form, the CDR3 reads TGTGCCAGCAGCCGCGCCGCTATGGGCACTGAAGCTTTCTTT.

This clonotype was observed many times. The genes are TRBV29-1 and TRBJ2-7, with 7 bases that match TRBD2. This CDR3 is 13 amino acids long. With 5 bases clipped from V and 5 bases from J, the junction kept 9 bases outside the gene matches. The germline CDR1 and CDR2 sequences are SQVTM and ANQGSEA. CDR3 coding DNA: TGCAGCGTTTGGGGGGGGGAAGGTGACGAGCAGTACTTC. Protein: CSVWGGEGDEQYF.

The rearrangement uses TRBV10-3 and TRBJ2-2; TRBD2 matches at 7 bases. Germline V CDR1 and CDR2: ENHRY, SYGVKD. V lost 4 bases to trimming and J lost 2 bases; unmatched junction nucleotides: 1. This CDR3 has 14 residues. The CDR3 is CAISAGGNTGELFF. In DNA form, the CDR3 reads TGTGCCATCAGTGCGGGAGGAAACACCGGGGAGCTGTTTTTT.